The present T cell receptor (beta chain) was sequenced within a study of blood T cell repertoires in COVID-19. Across the whole study: There were acute and convalescent COVID-19 samples, and they came from the United States, Italy and Spain.

Seattle's cohort entered during active infection and was followed longitudinally. Trimming removed 7 bases from V and 7 bases from J, with 19 bases in between. This CDR3 comprises 15 residues. Per the germline V gene, CDR1 is MNHEY and CDR2 is SVGAGI. As originally analysed: Researchers report that nucleated cell counts were estimated from reference gene primer amplification. Profiled with immunoSEQ multiplex PCR; TCRdb holds only in-frame clones, not every one. That table gives V, J and clone size, and the DNA gave D and trimming. The sample consists of fewer than 200,000 clones, roughly 80% of them appearing once.

The receptor was derived from an elderly woman with COVID-19, enrolled during active disease. The sequenced sample was peripheral blood. The chain links TRBV6-5 to TRBJ1-4; D is possibly TRBD1 (6 bases). The CDR3 spells CASTNPYRDGEKLFF. CDR3 coding DNA: TGTGCCAGCACCAATCCCTACAGGGATGGTGAAAAACTGTTTTTT.